This T cell receptor (beta chain) comes out of a study of early stage breast cancer tumors (dated by TCRdb to between 2016 and 2019). Looking at the study overall: Of the roughly 15 invasive breast tumors, roughly 12 were found to be estrogen receptor-positive, progesterone receptor-positive and HER2-negative. Of the 12 ER+/PR+/HER2- tumors, eight were classified as invasive ductal carcinomas and four as invasive lobular carcinomas. The average read coverage per sample was around 10-fold. A total of about 2,800,000 templates, representing 1,097,674 unique clonotypes, were detected across all samples. Broad study findings and their caveats: Compared with adjacent normal breast tissue, tumors had higher clonality and about 2.5-fold greater T cell density. Repertoires from blood and normal breast were more alike than repertoires from blood and tumor, and in about 90% of the 16 patients, comparing each tissue with blood separated tumor from normal. The small cohort size prevented analysis by tumor subtype. Chain pairing and functional markers such as CD4, CD8 and FOXP3 were not captured by bulk genomic DNA sequencing of unsorted cells. Enriched TCRB sequences shared across patients were found to be mostly commonly generated sequences that were unlikely to play an important role in the tumor microenvironment.

CDR3 length: 13 amino acids, cysteine to phenylalanine. This entry keeps only the CDR3 DNA: 39 bases, framed from base 1. CDR1 and CDR2 (SGHTA, FQGNSA) derive from the germline V gene. The trim is 4 bases for V and 9 bases for J, with a gap of 13 bases between the germline ends. Relative to its sample, this clone is medium-sized (0.01 to 0.1%). The specificity of this receptor is unknown. One base away there is no much larger clone; base qualities are not given. The same CDR3 can be traced to other DNA sequences in this sample. Two independent genomic DNA replicates were amplified for each sample, with around 0.5 ug used for blood and approximately 1.5 ug for tumor or normal breast. TCRB sequencing of genomic DNA was carried out with the ImmunoSeq Intro kit according to the manufacturer's instructions. Multiplex PCR ran roughly 30 cycles with proprietary primers and spike-in control sequences for absolute quantification. Single-end 150-bp reads were used to sequence an 87-bp fragment spanning the CDR3 plus the flanking V and J genes. Seven samples, each with two replicates, were multiplexed per lane of an Illumina MiSeq using version 3.0 chemistry. The authors' pipeline ran thus. Raw data were processed by the vendor's proprietary pipeline, with both replicates merged into one result per sample. Productive rearrangements sharing the V-gene family, CDR3 amino acid sequence and J-gene segment were defined as clonotypes. Clonality was computed as 1 minus the normalized Shannon entropy (Pielou evenness) of TCRB abundances. T cell density was estimated as total templates divided by the number of input cells, with the number of input cells inferred from the DNA input amount. Total repertoire diversity and clonality were estimated with Recon using default parameters. A clonotype was considered tumor-enriched if its abundance in tumor exceeded 0.1% and was at least 32-fold higher than its abundance in normal breast. As stored in TCRdb, this immuneACCESS dataset retains in-frame rearrangements with V and J assigned. A fraction of the clones does not appear; measured against another copy, unresolved V genes explain less than half of the discrepancy, and the remainder lacks a known reason. Clone size and V and J calls were adopted from that table, with D and trimming inferred from the DNA. For this sample there are 20,000 to 25,000 clones; less than 75% appear just once. The top ten clones comprise 8.5% to 10% of the sample.

Dicing about 20-50 mg of tumor tissue typically gave a DNA yield of more than 3 ug. The study profiled bulk TCR beta-chain repertoires in matched peripheral blood, tumor and adjacent normal breast tissue taken from approximately 16 patients with early-stage breast cancer. Following resection, visually identified tumor tissue was excised and transferred into prechilled RNAlater. Tumor tissue (about 20-55 mg) was diced and then homogenized with a TissueLyser II in RLTplus buffer containing beta-mercaptoethanol and antifoaming agent. Genomic DNA was extracted with the Qiagen AllPrep DNA/RNA Mini kit. Sample: breast tumor tissue. This receptor chain uses TRBV7-2 and TRBJ2-1; the D gene remains uncertain. The clonotype originates from a person between 55 and 69 years old with breast cancer. The DNA reads TGTGCCAGCAGCTCGATCGGAGCTACTGAGCAGTTCTTC. This gives the protein CASSSIGATEQFF.